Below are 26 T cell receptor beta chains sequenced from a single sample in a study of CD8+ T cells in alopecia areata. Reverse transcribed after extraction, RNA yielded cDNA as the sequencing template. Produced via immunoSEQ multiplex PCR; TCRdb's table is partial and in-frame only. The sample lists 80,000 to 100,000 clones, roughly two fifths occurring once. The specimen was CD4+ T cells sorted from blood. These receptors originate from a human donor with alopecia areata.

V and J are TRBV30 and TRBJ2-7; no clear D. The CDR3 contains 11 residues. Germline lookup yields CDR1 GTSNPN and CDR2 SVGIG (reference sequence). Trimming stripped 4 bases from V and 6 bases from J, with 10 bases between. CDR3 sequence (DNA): TGTGCCTGGATAATGCCGGGCGAGCAGTACTTC. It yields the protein CAWIMPGEQYF.

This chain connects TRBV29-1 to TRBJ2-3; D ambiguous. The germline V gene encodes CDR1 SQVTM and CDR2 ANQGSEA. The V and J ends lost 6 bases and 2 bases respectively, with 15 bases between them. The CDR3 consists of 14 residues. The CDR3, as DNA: TGCAGCGTCATAGAGATCCCATCCACAGATACGCAGTATTTT. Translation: CSVIEIPSTDTQYF.

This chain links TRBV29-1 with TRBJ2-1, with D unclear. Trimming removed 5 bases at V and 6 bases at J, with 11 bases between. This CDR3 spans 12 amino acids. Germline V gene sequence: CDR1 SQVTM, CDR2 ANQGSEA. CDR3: CSVSRSSNEQFF. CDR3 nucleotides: TGCAGCGTTTCCAGGTCCAGCAATGAGCAGTTCTTC.

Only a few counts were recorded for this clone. CDR3 in amino acids: CSAPEEETQYF. As DNA, the CDR3 is TGCAGCGCTCCGGAGGAAGAGACCCAGTACTTC. The genes are TRBV29-1 and TRBJ2-5; D perhaps matches TRBD2 (5 bases). Trimming stripped 7 bases from V and 3 bases from J, with 9 bases between. The CDR3 consists of 11 residues. Looked up from germline, CDR1 is SQVTM and CDR2 is ANQGSEA.

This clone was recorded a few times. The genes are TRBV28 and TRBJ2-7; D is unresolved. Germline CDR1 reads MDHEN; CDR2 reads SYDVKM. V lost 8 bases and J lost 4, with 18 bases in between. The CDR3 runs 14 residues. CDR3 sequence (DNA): TGTGCCAGCCAATTGGATAGGGTTGGGTACGAGCAGTACTTC. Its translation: CASQLDRVGYEQYF.

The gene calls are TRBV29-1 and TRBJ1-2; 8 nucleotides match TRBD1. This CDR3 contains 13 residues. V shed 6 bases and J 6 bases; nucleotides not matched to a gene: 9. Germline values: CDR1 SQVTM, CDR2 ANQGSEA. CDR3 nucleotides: TGCAGCGTCCGGACGACAGGGGAGAATGGCTACACCTTC. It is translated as CSVRTTGENGYTF.

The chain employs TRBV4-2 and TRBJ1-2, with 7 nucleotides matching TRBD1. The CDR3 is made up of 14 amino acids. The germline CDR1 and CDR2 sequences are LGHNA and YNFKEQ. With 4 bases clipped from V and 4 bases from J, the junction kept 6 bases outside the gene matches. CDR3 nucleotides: TGTGCCAGCAGCCGGGGACAGAATAGCTATGGCTACACCTTC. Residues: CASSRGQNSYGYTF.

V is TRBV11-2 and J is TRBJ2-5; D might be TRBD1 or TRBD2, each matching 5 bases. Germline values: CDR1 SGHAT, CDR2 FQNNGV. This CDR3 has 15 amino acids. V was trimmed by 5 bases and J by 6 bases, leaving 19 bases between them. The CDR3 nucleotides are TGTGCCAGCAGCGCCGGGACCCCCGCCGCCCAGACCCAGTACTTC. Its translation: CASSAGTPAAQTQYF. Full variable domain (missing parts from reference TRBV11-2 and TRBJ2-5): EAGVAQSPRYKIIEKRQSVAFWCNPISGHATLYWYQQILGQGPKLLIQFQNNGVVDDSQLPKDRFSAERLKGVDSTLKIQPAKLEDSAVYLCASSAGTPAAQTQYFGPGTRLLVL.

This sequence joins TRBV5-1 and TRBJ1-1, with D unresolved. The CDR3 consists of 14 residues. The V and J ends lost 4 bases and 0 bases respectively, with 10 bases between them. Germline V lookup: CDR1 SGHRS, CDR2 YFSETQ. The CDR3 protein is CASSHGVMNTEAFF. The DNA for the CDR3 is TGCGCCAGCAGCCACGGGGTGATGAACACTGAAGCTTTCTTT.

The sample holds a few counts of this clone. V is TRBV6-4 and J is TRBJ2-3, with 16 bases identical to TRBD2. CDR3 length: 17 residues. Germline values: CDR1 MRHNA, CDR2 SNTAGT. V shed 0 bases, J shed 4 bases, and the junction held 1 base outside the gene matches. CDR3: CASSDSGTSGGADTQYF. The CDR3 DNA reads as TGTGCCAGCAGTGACTCCGGGACTAGCGGGGGGGCAGATACGCAGTATTTT.

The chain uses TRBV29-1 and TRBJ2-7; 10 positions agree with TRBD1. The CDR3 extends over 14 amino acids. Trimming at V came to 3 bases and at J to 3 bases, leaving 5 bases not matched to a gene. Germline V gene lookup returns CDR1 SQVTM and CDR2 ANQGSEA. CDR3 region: CSVEGGQGRYEQYF. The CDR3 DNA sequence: TGCAGCGTTGAGGGGGGACAGGGGCGCTACGAGCAGTACTTC.

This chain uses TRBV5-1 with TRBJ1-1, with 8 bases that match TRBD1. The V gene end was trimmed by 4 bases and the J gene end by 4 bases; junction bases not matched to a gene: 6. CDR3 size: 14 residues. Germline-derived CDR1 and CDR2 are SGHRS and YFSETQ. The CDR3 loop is CASSAGQGVTEAFF. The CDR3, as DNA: TGCGCCAGCAGCGCAGGACAGGGCGTCACTGAAGCTTTCTTT.

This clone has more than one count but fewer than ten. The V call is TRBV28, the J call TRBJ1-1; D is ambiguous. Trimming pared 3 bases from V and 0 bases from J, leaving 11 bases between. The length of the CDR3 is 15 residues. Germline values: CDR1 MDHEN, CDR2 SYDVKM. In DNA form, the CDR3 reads TGTGCCAGCAGTTTGCCGGCGCAGATGAACACTGAAGCTTTCTTT. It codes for CASSLPAQMNTEAFF.

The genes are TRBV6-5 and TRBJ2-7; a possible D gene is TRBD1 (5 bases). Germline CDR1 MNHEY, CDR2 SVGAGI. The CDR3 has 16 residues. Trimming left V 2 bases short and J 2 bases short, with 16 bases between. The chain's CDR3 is CASSYAGATAAYEQYF. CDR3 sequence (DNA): TGTGCCAGCAGTTACGCTGGGGCCACCGCAGCCTACGAGCAGTACTTC.

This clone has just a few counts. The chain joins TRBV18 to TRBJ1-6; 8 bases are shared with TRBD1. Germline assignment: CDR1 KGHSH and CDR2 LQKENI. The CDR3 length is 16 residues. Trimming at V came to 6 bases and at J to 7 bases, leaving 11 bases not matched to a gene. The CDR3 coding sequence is TGTGCCAGCTCGTTGGACAGGGCCGCAGTAAATTCACCCCTCCACTTT. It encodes CASSLDRAAVNSPLHF.

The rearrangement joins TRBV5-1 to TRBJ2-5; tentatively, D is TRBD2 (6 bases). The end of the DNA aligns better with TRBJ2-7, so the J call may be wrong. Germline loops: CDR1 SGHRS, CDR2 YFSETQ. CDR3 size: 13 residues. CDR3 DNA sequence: TGCGCCAGCAGCTCGCCGGGGGACTACGAGCAGTACTTC. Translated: CASSSPGDYEQYF.

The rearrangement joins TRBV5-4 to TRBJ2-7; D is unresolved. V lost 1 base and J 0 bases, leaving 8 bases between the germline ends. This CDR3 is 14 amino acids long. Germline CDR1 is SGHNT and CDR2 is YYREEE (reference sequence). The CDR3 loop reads CASSLSPGSYEQYF. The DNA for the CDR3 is TGTGCCAGCAGCTTGTCCCCAGGCTCCTACGAGCAGTACTTC.

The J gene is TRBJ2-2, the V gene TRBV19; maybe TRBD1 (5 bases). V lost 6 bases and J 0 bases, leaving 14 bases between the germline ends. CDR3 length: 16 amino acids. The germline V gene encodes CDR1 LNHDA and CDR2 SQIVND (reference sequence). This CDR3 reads CASRRSHRPNTGELFF. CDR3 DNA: TGTGCCAGTAGGCGCTCACACAGGCCGAACACCGGGGAGCTGTTTTTT.

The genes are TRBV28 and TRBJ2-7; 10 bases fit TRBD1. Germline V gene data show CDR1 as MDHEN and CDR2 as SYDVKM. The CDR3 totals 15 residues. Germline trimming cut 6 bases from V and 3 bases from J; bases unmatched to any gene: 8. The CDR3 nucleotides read TGTGCCAGCAGAGCTGGGACAGGGGTGCGCTACGAGCAGTACTTC. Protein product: CASRAGTGVRYEQYF.

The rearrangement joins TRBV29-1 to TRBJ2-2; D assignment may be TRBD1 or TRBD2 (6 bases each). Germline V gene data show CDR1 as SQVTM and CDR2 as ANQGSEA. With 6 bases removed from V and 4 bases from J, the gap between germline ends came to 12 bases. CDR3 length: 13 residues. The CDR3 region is CSVNREVTGELFF. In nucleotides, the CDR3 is TGCAGCGTAAACAGGGAGGTCACCGGGGAGCTGTTTTTT.

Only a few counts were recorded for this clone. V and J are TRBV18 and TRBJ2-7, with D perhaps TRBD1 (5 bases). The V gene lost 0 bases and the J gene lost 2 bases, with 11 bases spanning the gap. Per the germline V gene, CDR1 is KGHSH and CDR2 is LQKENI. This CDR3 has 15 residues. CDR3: CASSPPAGLTYEQYF. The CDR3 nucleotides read TGTGCCAGCTCACCACCGGCAGGGCTTACCTACGAGCAGTACTTC.

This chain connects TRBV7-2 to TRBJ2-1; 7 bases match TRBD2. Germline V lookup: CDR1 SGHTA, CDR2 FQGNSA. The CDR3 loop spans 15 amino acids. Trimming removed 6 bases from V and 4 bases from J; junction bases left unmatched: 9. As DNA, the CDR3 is TGTGCCAGCAGACCATACCCGGGACTATACAATGAGCAGTTCTTC. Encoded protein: CASRPYPGLYNEQFF.

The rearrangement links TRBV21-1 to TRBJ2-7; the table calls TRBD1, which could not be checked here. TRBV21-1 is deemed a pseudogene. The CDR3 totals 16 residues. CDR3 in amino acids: CASSKGSGTGGHEQYF. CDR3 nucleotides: TGTGCCAGCAGCAAAGGTTCGGGGACAGGGGGCCACGAGCAGTACTTC.

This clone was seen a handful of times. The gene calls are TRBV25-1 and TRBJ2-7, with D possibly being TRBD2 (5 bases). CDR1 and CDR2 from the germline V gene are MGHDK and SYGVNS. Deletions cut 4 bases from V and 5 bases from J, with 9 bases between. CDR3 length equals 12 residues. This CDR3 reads CASSAGGDEQYF. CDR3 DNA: TGTGCCAGCAGTGCCGGAGGAGACGAGCAGTACTTC.

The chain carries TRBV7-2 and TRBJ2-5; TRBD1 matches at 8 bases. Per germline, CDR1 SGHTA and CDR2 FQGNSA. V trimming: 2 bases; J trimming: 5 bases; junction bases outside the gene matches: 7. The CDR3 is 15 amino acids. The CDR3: CASSLQGAMQETQYF. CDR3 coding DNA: TGTGCCAGCAGCTTACAGGGGGCCATGCAGGAGACCCAGTACTTC.

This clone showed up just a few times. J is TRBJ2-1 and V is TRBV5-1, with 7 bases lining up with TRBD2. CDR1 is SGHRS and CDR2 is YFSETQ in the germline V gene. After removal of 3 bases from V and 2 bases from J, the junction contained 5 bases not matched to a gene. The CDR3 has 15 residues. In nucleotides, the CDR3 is TGCGCCAGCAGCTCGGCGGGGACTACCTACAATGAGCAGTTCTTC. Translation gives CASSSAGTTYNEQFF. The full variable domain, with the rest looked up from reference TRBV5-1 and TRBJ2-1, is KAGVTQTPRYLIKTRGQQVTLSCSPISGHRSVSWYQQTPGQGLQFLFEYFSETQRNKGNFPGRFSGRQFSNSRSEMNVSTLELGDSALYLCASSSAGTTYNEQFFGPGTRLTVL.